This TCR beta chain derives from a study of T cell changes during pregnancy in multiple sclerosis. Sequencing used immunoSEQ multiplex PCR; TCRdb keeps in-frame clones, though not all of them. The data show some 38,000 clones, with 80% to 95% seen just once and 9% to 14% held by the top ten. Germline V gene data show CDR1 as SGDLS and CDR2 as YYNGEE. V dropped 3 bases and J dropped 10 bases, with 14 bases sitting between them. This CDR3 is built from 13 residues. This TCR came from a female donor with multiple sclerosis, enrolled in a pregnancy study. This specimen was CD8+ T cells from peripheral blood mononuclear cells, taken after pregnancy. This chain connects TRBV9 to TRBJ2-1; D is perhaps TRBD1 (6 bases). CDR3 nucleotides: TGTGCCAGCAGCGGCAGGGGCGTTCTAGAGCAGTTCTTC. Its translation: CASSGRGVLEQFF.